The 32 T cell receptor beta chains in this list originate from one sample, sequenced in a study of CD8+ T cells in alopecia areata. RNA, once extracted, was reverse transcribed into cDNA for use as the sequencing template. Clones were read by immunoSEQ multiplex PCR, and TCRdb kept only the in-frame ones, dropping some. The sample consists of 100,000 to 150,000 clones, around 50% of them appearing once. This specimen consisted of CD4+ T cells sorted from blood, obtained at week 0. All receptors derive from a human donor with alopecia areata.

V usage is TRBV5-1 and J usage is TRBJ2-5; no clear D. This CDR3 region has 14 residues. Trimming pared 0 bases from V and 5 bases from J, leaving 11 bases between. Germline V gene sequence: CDR1 SGHRS, CDR2 YFSETQ. This CDR3 reads CASSLALGRETQYF. In DNA, the CDR3 is TGCGCCAGCAGCTTGGCCTTAGGGCGGGAGACCCAGTACTTC.

This chain uses TRBV15 with TRBJ2-1; possibly TRBD1 for D (6 bases). V was cut by 3 bases and J by 4 bases, with 10 bases left in between. The CDR3 is made up of 14 amino acids. Per germline, CDR1 LNHNV and CDR2 YYDKDF (reference sequence). The CDR3 is CATSRKTGYNEQFF. Here the CDR3 DNA reads TGTGCCACCAGCAGGAAGACAGGTTACAATGAGCAGTTCTTC.

The chain has TRBV5-8 and TRBJ1-1; the D gene is possibly TRBD1 (5 bases). The CDR3 spans 14 residues. V lost 2 bases, J lost 1 base, and 9 bases lay in between. Germline CDR1 is SGHTS and CDR2 is YDEGEE. The CDR3 protein is CASSFDSSNTEAFF. For the CDR3, the DNA is TGTGCCAGCAGCTTCGACAGTTCGAACACTGAAGCTTTCTTT.

The CDR3, as DNA: TGTGCCAGCAGTTACGACCGGGACCGCGCCTACGAGCAGTACTTC. Amino acids: CASSYDRDRAYEQYF. The genes are TRBV11-1 and TRBJ2-7; D possibly uses TRBD1 or TRBD2 (5 bases each). The CDR3 length is 15 residues. Looked up from germline, CDR1 is SGHAT and CDR2 is FQDESV (reference sequence). Trimming stripped 6 bases from V and 2 bases from J, with 17 bases between.

The chain joins TRBV7-2 to TRBJ2-1, with 9 bases that match TRBD2. The germline CDR1 and CDR2 sequences are SGHTA and FQGNSA. CDR3 length: 15 residues. The V segment lost 5 bases and the J segment 7 bases; nucleotides outside the gene matches: 9. The CDR3 protein is CASSLPLAGVNEQFF. The CDR3 nucleotides read TGTGCCAGCAGCCTCCCATTAGCGGGAGTAAATGAGCAGTTCTTC.

V gene TRBV5-1 combines with J gene TRBJ2-5, with 7 bases matching TRBD1. From germline, CDR1 is SGHRS and CDR2 YFSETQ. The V gene end was trimmed by 3 bases and the J gene end by 0 bases; junction bases not matched to a gene: 2. The CDR3 is 14 amino acids. In DNA, the CDR3 is TGCGCCAGCAGCTCGACAGGGAACCAAGAGACCCAGTACTTC. Residues: CASSSTGNQETQYF.

DNA of the CDR3: TGCACCAGCAGCCAGCGGACAGAACCCACCGGGGAGCTGTTTTTT. This codes for CTSSQRTEPTGELFF. This chain uses TRBV1 with TRBJ2-2; the table's D call, TRBD1, has no DNA check behind it. TRBV1 is a recognized pseudogene. The CDR3 runs 15 residues.

The V gene is TRBV5-1, the J gene TRBJ1-1; 7 bases match TRBD1. V shed 4 bases, J shed 1 base, and the junction held 10 bases outside the gene matches. This CDR3 has 16 amino acids. CDR1 is SGHRS, CDR2 YFSETQ, per germline. The CDR3 DNA is TGCGCCAGCAGCAGGGAGCCGCAGGGGGAGAACACTGAAGCTTTCTTT. Protein sequence: CASSREPQGENTEAFF.

This chain uses TRBV7-9 with TRBJ2-1; 13 nucleotides match TRBD2. CDR1 is SEHNR and CDR2 is FQNEAQ in the germline V gene (reference sequence). The CDR3 spans 19 residues. J gave up 3 bases and V 5 bases, and 13 bases lay outside the gene matches. This CDR3 reads CASSVTSWTSGGHYNEQFF. CDR3 bases: TGTGCCAGCAGCGTAACTTCCTGGACTAGCGGGGGACACTACAATGAGCAGTTCTTC.

This chain connects TRBV29-1 to TRBJ1-5; D uncertain. This CDR3 region has 14 residues. Germline CDR1 is SQVTM and CDR2 is ANQGSEA. Trimming took 4 bases from V and 0 from J, leaving 10 bases between them. This CDR3 reads CSVVVGYSNQPQHF. The CDR3 DNA sequence: TGCAGCGTTGTGGTCGGATATAGCAATCAGCCCCAGCATTTT.

The V and J genes are TRBV5-4 and TRBJ2-7; 7 bases align to TRBD2. This CDR3 spans 14 amino acids. V trimming: 0 bases; J trimming: 11 bases; junction bases outside the gene matches: 11. Germline V lookup: CDR1 SGHNT, CDR2 YYREEE (reference sequence). CDR3: CASSLAGGTFTEYF. CDR3 DNA sequence: TGTGCCAGCAGCTTGGCCGGGGGGACCTTTACGGAGTACTTC.

This chain uses TRBV11-3 with TRBJ2-3; D unclear. Per germline, CDR1 SGHNT and CDR2 YENEEA. The CDR3 consists of 12 residues. The ends were cut back, 0 bases at V and 5 bases at J, with 3 bases in the middle. CDR3 nucleotides: TGTGCCAGCAGCTTAGACGGAGATACGCAGTATTTT. Amino acids: CASSLDGDTQYF.

The V call is TRBV25-1, the J call TRBJ2-5; D is perhaps TRBD1 (6 bases). V lost 1 base and J 4 bases, leaving 7 bases between the germline ends. This CDR3 has 13 amino acids. Germline assignment: CDR1 MGHDK and CDR2 SYGVNS. CDR3 in DNA: TGTGCCAGCAGTGAATCAGGGGTAGAGACCCAGTACTTC. This encodes CASSESGVETQYF. Full variable domain (outside the CDR3, taken from reference TRBV25-1 and TRBJ2-5): EADIYQTPRYLVIGTGKKITLECSQTMGHDKMYWYQQDPGMELHLIHYSYGVNSTEKGDLSSESTVSRIRTEHFPLTLESARPSHTSQYLCASSESGVETQYFGPGTRLLVL.

The chain couples TRBV5-1 to TRBJ2-7; D could derive from TRBD1 or TRBD2 (6 bases each). V was pared by 4 bases and J by 1 base, with 15 bases between. The germline gives CDR1 SGHRS, CDR2 YFSETQ. This CDR3 region has 15 residues. The CDR3 loop is CASSLFGGPSYEQYF. The CDR3 DNA follows: TGCGCCAGCAGCCTTTTCGGGGGCCCATCCTACGAGCAGTACTTC.

The V call is TRBV7-2, the J call TRBJ1-2, with 8 positions matching TRBD1. Germline V gene lookup returns CDR1 SGHTA and CDR2 FQGNSA. The CDR3 runs 13 residues. Losses at the gene ends were 6 bases for V and 8 bases for J; bases not matched to a gene: 8. In DNA form, the CDR3 reads TGTGCCAGCAGACTTACTCAGGGGGCGGGCTACACCTTC. This gives the protein CASRLTQGAGYTF.

The rearrangement links TRBV4-1 to TRBJ2-3, with 11 bases fitting TRBD2. CDR3 length: 15 residues. Looked up from germline, CDR1 is MGHRA and CDR2 is YSYEKL. J was trimmed by 4 bases and V by 3 bases; bases with no gene match: 3. Here the CDR3 reads CASSHLSGRADTQYF. CDR3 in DNA: TGCGCCAGCAGCCACCTTAGCGGGAGGGCAGATACGCAGTATTTT.

The CDR3 coding sequence is TGTGCCTGGACGCGGGCCAGGGTCCCGTCTGGGGCCAACGTCCTGACTTTC. The encoded protein is CAWTRARVPSGANVLTF. V gene TRBV30 combines with J gene TRBJ2-6, with D perhaps being TRBD1 or TRBD2 (5 bases each). CDR1 and CDR2 from the germline V gene are GTSNPN and SVGIG (reference sequence). V lost 4 bases and J lost 1, with 17 bases in between. The CDR3 is 17 residues long.

The chain recombines TRBV7-2 with TRBJ1-5; tentative D call: TRBD1 (5 bases). Germline lookup yields CDR1 SGHTA and CDR2 FQGNSA. CDR3 length: 13 amino acids. Trimming took off 9 bases at V and 4 bases at J, with 13 bases between the two ends. CDR3 region: CASRGVGNQPQHF. Written as DNA, the CDR3 is TGTGCCAGTAGGGGTGTGGGGAATCAGCCCCAGCATTTT.

The rearrangement joins TRBV7-3 to TRBJ2-2; D remains ambiguous. The CDR3 is 12 amino acids. V was pared by 4 bases and J by 7 bases, with 7 bases between. Germline V gives CDR1 SGHTA, CDR2 FQGTGA. The DNA for the CDR3 is TGTGCCAGCAGCTCAAGGGACGGGGAGCTGTTTTTT. Protein product: CASSSRDGELFF. The variable domain in full, completed from reference TRBV7-3 and TRBJ2-2, reads GAGVSQTPSNKVTEKGKYVELRCDPISGHTALYWYRQSLGQGPEFLIYFQGTGAADDSGLPNDRFFAVRPEGSVSTLKIQRTERGDSAVYLCASSSRDGELFFGEGSRLTVL.

V gene TRBV27 combines with J gene TRBJ1-5; 9 bases are a match to TRBD1. The CDR3 runs to 13 residues. After removal of 6 bases from V and 5 bases from J, the junction contained 2 bases not matched to a gene. CDR1 MNHEY and CDR2 SMNVEV come from the germline V gene (reference sequence). CDR3 amino acids: CASRGTGYQPQHF. In DNA, the CDR3 is TGTGCCAGCAGGGGGACAGGGTATCAGCCCCAGCATTTT.

With regard to this clone: This sample also contains other DNA sequences that code for the same CDR3. The V call is TRBV5-6, the J call TRBJ2-3; either TRBD1 or TRBD2 may supply D (5 bases each). The CDR3 contains 13 residues. V was trimmed by 1 base and J by 6 bases, leaving 9 bases between them. CDR1 and CDR2 from the germline V gene are SGHDT and YYEEEE. CDR3 nucleotides: TGTGCCAGCAGCTTGAAGGGGACGGATACGCAGTATTTT. Amino acids: CASSLKGTDTQYF.

A few counts support this clone. The chain has TRBV7-3 and TRBJ1-1; the D is unclear. Per germline, CDR1 SGHTA and CDR2 FQGTGA. The V end lost 5 bases, the J end lost 0 bases, and 10 bases lay between the germline ends. This CDR3 is built from 14 residues. The chain's CDR3 is CASSPSGMNTEAFF. The CDR3 bases are TGTGCCAGCAGCCCCTCGGGAATGAACACTGAAGCTTTCTTT. Full variable domain (rest looked up from reference TRBV7-3 and TRBJ1-1): GAGVSQTPSNKVTEKGKYVELRCDPISGHTALYWYRQSLGQGPEFLIYFQGTGAADDSGLPNDRFFAVRPEGSVSTLKIQRTERGDSAVYLCASSPSGMNTEAFFGQGTRLTVV.

The chain couples TRBV2 to TRBJ1-5; 8 bases align to TRBD1. With V trimmed by 10 bases and J by 6 bases, 11 bases remained unmatched. CDR1 and CDR2 from the germline V gene are SNHLY and FYNNEI. This CDR3 spans 14 amino acids. The CDR3 bases are TGTGCCACCTCGGACAGGGTAGGAGCTCAGCCCCAGCATTTT. It is translated as CATSDRVGAQPQHF.

This clone has just a few counts. This chain links TRBV9 with TRBJ2-5; D uncertain. Trimming left V 6 bases short and J 2 bases short, with 14 bases between. Per the germline V gene, CDR1 is SGDLS and CDR2 is YYNGEE. The CDR3 is made up of 14 amino acids. For the CDR3, the DNA is TGTGCCAGCACCGCGAGTAGCTATCAAGAGACCCAGTACTTC. Translation: CASTASSYQETQYF.

This clone has just a few counts. The chain recombines TRBV19 with TRBJ2-1, with no clear D. Trimming removed 5 bases at V and 1 base at J, with 12 bases between. The germline CDR1 and CDR2 sequences are LNHDA and SQIVND (reference sequence). This CDR3 has 15 residues. The CDR3 is CASSAPALSYNEQFF. CDR3 DNA: TGTGCCAGTAGTGCCCCAGCGCTATCCTACAATGAGCAGTTCTTC.

This clone turned up a few times. The chain carries TRBV10-3 and TRBJ2-7; a weak D match, TRBD1 (7 bases). The CDR3 has 14 amino acids. Germline CDR1 ENHRY, CDR2 SYGVKD. The germline V and J ends were trimmed by 5 bases and 3 bases, with 14 bases remaining between them. The CDR3 region is CAISKRQGLYEQYF. DNA of the CDR3: TGTGCCATCAGTAAACGACAGGGACTCTACGAGCAGTACTTC.

CDR3 nucleotide sequence: TGTGCCAGCAGCCCAAGGCCTGAAAACATTCAGTACTTC. Translating gives CASSPRPENIQYF. V and J are TRBV28 and TRBJ2-4, with D uncertain. The CDR3 is 13 residues long. Germline-derived CDR1 and CDR2 are MDHEN and SYDVKM. V was shortened by 6 bases and J by 5 bases, with 11 bases between the two germline ends.

This clone occurred once. The chain couples TRBV19 to TRBJ2-6, with 9 bases lining up with TRBD1. The CDR3 is 18 residues long. Germline CDR1 and CDR2: LNHDA and SQIVND (reference sequence). V lost 3 bases to trimming and J lost 2 bases; unmatched junction nucleotides: 8. The CDR3 loop is CASSMRDRVVAGANVLTF. The CDR3 DNA reads as TGTGCCAGTAGTATGCGGGACAGGGTGGTTGCTGGGGCCAACGTCCTGACTTTC.

The chain links TRBV5-1 to TRBJ1-6; no reliable D call. The CDR3 sequence is 12 residues long. Germline V gene lookup returns CDR1 SGHRS and CDR2 YFSETQ. V was clipped by 2 bases and J by 10 bases, with 7 bases between them. CDR3 residues: CASSLTGSPLHF. The CDR3, as DNA: TGCGCCAGCAGCTTAACTGGATCACCCCTCCACTTT.

The sample holds a few counts of this clone. This rearrangement joins TRBV28 to TRBJ2-7; 7 bases line up with TRBD1. The CDR3 loop spans 15 amino acids. After removal of 5 bases from V and 2 bases from J, the junction contained 9 bases not matched to a gene. Germline CDR1 reads MDHEN; CDR2 reads SYDVKM. DNA of the CDR3: TGTGCCAGCAGTCTGACCGGGACAGCTACCTACGAGCAGTACTTC. Translation: CASSLTGTATYEQYF.

V gene TRBV6-6 combines with J gene TRBJ2-1, with D possibly TRBD2 on 6 matching bases. Per germline, CDR1 MNHNY and CDR2 SVGAGI (reference sequence). There are 15 residues in the CDR3. V was clipped by 7 bases and J by 4 bases, with 17 bases between them. This CDR3 is CASTSGVVGYNEQFF. The DNA for the CDR3 is TGTGCCAGCACCTCGGGGGTAGTCGGGTACAATGAGCAGTTCTTC.

This clone has just one count. The gene calls are TRBV11-2 and TRBJ1-1; D possibly corresponds to TRBD1 (5 bases). The CDR3 has 14 amino acids. CDR1 is SGHAT and CDR2 is FQNNGV in the germline V gene. Trimming took off 1 base at V and 4 bases at J, with 10 bases between the two ends. The CDR3 DNA is TGTGCCAGCAGCTTAGTCAGGGCCGCCACTGAAGCTTTCTTT. It is translated as CASSLVRAATEAFF.